A selection of T cell receptor beta chains follows, all from one sample in a study of T-cell reconstitution after alpha-beta-depleted transplantation in children. TCRdb re-called the PCR reads through MiXCR, storing one row per CDR3 protein. The data show some 300,000 distinct CDR3 sequences, with about a tenth seen just once and around 2.3% held by the top ten. The sample consisted of PBMCs from the stem cell graft donor, taken from the stem cell graft. The receptors derive from a human donor who donated a stem cell graft to a child with acute lymphoblastic leukemia. Both conserved end residues are trimmed from each CDR3. Clone size is given for some rows only: seen once, a few or many times, or a class if the clone is expanded.

>TRBV5-1|many|TRBJ2-2
ASNLGPSGLAGRTGELF
>TRBV24-1|many|TRBJ2-5
ATSDFGETQY
>TRBV6-2/TRBV6-3|-|TRBJ2-3
ASSYSEWLGASGSVSTDTQY
>TRBV7-9|few|TRBJ2-1
ASSPLGESYNEQF
>TRBV6-5|few|TRBJ1-1
ASSYSSGTGHEAF
>TRBV4-3|-|TRBJ1-2
ASSQGEGTAYGYT
>TRBV27|-|TRBJ2-5
ASGRTSGGKETQY
>TRBV4-1|-|TRBJ2-2
ASSQGQGLAGRAGELF
>TRBV3-1|many|TRBJ2-2
ASSPRQNTGELF
>TRBV15|few|TRBJ2-7
ATSREQLMTYEQY
>TRBV21-1|-|TRBJ1-5
ASLRLDQPQH
>TRBV7-2|many|TRBJ1-1
ASRGAAFVGPESMNTEAF
>TRBV29-1|many|TRBJ1-2
SVEEYWAYGYT
>TRBV6-2/TRBV6-3|-|TRBJ2-1
ASSKPSFREQF
>TRBV7-7|-|TRBJ2-3
ASSFGGGRTDMQY